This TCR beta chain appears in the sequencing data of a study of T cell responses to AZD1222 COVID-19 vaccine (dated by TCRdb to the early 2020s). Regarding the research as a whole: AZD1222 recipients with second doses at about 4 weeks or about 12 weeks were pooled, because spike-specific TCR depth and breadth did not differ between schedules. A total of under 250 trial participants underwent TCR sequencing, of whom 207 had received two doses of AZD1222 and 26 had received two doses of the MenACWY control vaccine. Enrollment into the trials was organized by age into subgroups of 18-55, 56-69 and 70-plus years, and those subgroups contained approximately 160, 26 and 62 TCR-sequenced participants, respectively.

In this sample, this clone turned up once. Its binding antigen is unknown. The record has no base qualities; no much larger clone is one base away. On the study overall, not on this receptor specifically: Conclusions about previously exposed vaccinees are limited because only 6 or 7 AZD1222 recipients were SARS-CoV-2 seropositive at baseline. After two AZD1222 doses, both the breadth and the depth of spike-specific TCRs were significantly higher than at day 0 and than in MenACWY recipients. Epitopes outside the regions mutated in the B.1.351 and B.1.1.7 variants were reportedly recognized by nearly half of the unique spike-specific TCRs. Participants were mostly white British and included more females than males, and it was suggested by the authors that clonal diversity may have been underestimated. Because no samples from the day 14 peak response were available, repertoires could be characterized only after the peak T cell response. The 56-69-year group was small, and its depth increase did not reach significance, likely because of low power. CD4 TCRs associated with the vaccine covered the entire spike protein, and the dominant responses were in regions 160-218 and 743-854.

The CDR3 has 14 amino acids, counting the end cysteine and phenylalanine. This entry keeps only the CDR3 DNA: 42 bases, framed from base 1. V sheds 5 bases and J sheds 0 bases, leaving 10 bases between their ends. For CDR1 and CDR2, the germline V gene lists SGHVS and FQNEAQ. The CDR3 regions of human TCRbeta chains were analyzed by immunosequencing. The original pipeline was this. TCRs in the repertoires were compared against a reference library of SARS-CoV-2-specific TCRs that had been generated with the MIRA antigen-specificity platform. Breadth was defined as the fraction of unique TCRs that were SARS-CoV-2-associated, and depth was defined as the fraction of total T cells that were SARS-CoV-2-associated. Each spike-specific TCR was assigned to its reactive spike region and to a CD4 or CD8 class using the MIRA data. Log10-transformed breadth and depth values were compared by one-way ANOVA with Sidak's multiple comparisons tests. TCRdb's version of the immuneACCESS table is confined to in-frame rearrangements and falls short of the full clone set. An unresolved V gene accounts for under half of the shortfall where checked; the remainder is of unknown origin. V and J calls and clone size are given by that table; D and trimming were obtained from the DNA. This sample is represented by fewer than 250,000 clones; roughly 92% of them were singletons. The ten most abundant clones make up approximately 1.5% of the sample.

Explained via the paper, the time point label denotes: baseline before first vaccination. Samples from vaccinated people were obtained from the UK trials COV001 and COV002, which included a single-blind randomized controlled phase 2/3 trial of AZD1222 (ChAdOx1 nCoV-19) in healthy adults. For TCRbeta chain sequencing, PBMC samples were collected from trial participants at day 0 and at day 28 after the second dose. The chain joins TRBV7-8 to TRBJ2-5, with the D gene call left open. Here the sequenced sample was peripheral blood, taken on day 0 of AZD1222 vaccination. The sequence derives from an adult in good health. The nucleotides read TGTGCCAGCAGCCGGATCAGGTACCAAGAGACCCAGTACTTC. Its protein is CASSRIRYQETQYF. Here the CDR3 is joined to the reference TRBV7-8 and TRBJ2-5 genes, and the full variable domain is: GAGVSQSPRYKVAKRGQDVALRCDPISGHVSLFWYQQALGQGPEFLTYFQNEAQLDKSGLPSDRFFAERPEGSVSTLKIQRTQQEDSAVYLCASSRIRYQETQYFGPGTRLLVL.